This T cell receptor (beta chain) was recovered during a study of CD8+CD57+ T cells in acquired aplastic anemia. This clonotype was seen repeatedly, ten times or more. From germline, CDR1 is SEHNR and CDR2 FQNEAQ (reference sequence). CDR3 length equals 16 residues. Trimming took 3 bases from V and 6 from J; bases not matched to a gene: 7. TCR beta VDJ and CDR3 were profiled, and genomic DNA was the template. MiXCR was run by TCRdb on the reads, yielding one entry per CDR3 protein. The sample carries some 130,000 distinct CDR3 sequences, around two fifths recorded once. The V gene is TRBV7-9, the J gene TRBJ2-2; 10 nucleotides agree with TRBD2. The receptor was isolated from a human donor in good health, serving as a control. The sequenced sample consisted of sorted CD4+, CD8+, or CD8+CD57+ T cells (not recorded which) from PBMCs. The CDR3 nucleotides read TGTGCCAGCAGCTTTAACGAGCGGGAGGGCCCCGGGGAGCTGTTTTTT. It yields the protein CASSFNEREGPGELFF.